This T cell receptor beta chain was found in a study of tumor-infiltrating lymphocytes in primary liver carcinoma. Study at large: These patients were men and women whose ages were 30 to 69 years.

Study-level results: Researchers found tumor-adjacent and tumor-blood pairs overlapped less than tumor region pairs.

With 2 bases removed from V and 13 bases from J, the gap between germline ends came to 21 bases. Per germline, CDR1 SGHVS and CDR2 FQNEAQ. There are 15 residues in the CDR3. Investigators took RNA and DNA out together from roughly 18-30 mg of unsorted bulk tissue. With chronic HBV infection, the patients were also treatment-naive. Tumor regions sampled: superior, inferior, left, right poles, and centre. On this clonotype itself: Its cognate antigen is unknown.

A primer in the constant region served to generate TCR beta cDNA from approximately 460 ng of total RNA. Investigators got TCR beta libraries out of three nested multiplex PCR rounds, done with slightly modified ARM-PCR. The two initial PCR rounds, about 9 cycles each, used TRBV1-TRBV30 forward and C-beta reverse primers. TCRdb reprocessed the multiplex PCR reads with MiXCR, giving one entry per CDR3 protein. The table records about 54,000 distinct CDR3 sequences, about three quarters of them present only once. The chain couples TRBV7-8 to TRBJ1-5; no definite D call. This sequence was found in a man aged 35 to 55 with primary liver carcinoma and hepatitis B virus infection. The sequencing input was liver tumor tissue from sampling region 2. Subset specified: tumor region T2, inferior pole. The CDR3 coding sequence is TGTGCCAGCAGCTTAACTCGAGGTTGGGATCAGTCTCAGCATTTT. It yields the protein CASSLTRGWDQSQHF.